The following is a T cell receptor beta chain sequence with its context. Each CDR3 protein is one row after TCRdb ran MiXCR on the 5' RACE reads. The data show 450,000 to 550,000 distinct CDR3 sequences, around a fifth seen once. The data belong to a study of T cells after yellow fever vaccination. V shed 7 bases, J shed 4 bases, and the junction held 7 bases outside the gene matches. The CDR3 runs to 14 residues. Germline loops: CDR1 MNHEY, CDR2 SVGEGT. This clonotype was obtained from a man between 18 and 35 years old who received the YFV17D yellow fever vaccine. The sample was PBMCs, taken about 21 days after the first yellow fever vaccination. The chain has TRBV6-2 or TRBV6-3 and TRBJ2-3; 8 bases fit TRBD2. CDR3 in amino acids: CASIGTGGADTQYF. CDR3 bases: TGTGCCAGCATCGGGACGGGGGGGGCAGATACGCAGTATTTT.